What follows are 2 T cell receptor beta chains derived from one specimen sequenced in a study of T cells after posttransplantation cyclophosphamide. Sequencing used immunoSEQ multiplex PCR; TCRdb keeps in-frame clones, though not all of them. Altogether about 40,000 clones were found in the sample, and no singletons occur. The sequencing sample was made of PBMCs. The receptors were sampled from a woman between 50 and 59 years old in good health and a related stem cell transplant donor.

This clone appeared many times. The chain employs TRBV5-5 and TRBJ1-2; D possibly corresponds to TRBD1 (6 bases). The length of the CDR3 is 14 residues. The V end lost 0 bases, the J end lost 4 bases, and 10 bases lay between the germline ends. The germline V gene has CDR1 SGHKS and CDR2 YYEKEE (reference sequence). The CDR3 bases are TGTGCCAGCAGCTTGGCGGGGGGCTTCTATGGCTACACCTTC. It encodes CASSLAGGFYGYTF.

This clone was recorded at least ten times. The CDR3 DNA reads TGTGCCAGCAGCACGACTCAGGGTGGTACGCAGTATTTT. Its translation: CASSTTQGGTQYF. The chain links TRBV7-7 to TRBJ2-3, with a tentative D call TRBD1 (5 bases). Germline V gives CDR1 SSHAT, CDR2 FNYEAQ (reference sequence). This CDR3 has 13 amino acids. V was trimmed by 5 bases and J by 8 bases, leaving 14 bases between them.